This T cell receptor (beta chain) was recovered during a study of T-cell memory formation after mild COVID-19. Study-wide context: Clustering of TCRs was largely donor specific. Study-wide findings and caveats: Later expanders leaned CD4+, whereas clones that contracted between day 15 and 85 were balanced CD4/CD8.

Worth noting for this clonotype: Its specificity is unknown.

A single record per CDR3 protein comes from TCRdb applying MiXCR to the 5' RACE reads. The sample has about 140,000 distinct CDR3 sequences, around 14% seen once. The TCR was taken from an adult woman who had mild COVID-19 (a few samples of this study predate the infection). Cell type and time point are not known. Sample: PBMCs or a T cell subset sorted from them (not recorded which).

CDR3 in amino acids: CASSLVRDGEQYF. The CDR3 nucleotides are TGTGCCAGCAGCTTAGTCAGGGACGGCGAGCAGTACTTC. V usage is TRBV11-2 and J usage is TRBJ2-7; possibly TRBD1 or TRBD2 for D (5 bases each). CDR1 and CDR2 from the germline V gene are SGHAT and FQNNGV. Trimming shortened V by 1 base and J by 6 bases, and 10 bases separated the two germline ends. The CDR3 has 13 residues.